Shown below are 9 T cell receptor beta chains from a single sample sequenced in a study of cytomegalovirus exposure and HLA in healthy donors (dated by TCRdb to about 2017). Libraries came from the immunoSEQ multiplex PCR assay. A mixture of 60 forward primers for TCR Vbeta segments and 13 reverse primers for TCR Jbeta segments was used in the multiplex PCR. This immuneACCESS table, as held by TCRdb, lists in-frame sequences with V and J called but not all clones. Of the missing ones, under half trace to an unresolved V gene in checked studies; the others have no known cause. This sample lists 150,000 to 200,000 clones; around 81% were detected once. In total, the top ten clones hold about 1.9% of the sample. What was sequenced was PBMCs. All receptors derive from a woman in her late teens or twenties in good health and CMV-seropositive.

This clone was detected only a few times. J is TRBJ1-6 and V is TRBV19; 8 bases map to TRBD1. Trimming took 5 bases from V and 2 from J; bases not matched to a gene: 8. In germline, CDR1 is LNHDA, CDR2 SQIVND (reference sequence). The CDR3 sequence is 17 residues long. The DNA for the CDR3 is TGTGCCAGTAGTCCCGGCCAGGGGGCCCCCTATAATTCACCCCTCCACTTT. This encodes CASSPGQGAPYNSPLHF.

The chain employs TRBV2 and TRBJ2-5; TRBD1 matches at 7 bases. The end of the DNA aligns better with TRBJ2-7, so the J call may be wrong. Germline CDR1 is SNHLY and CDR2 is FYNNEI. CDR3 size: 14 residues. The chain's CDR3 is CASLPRQGRYEQYF. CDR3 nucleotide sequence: TGTGCCAGCCTCCCGAGACAGGGAAGGTACGAGCAGTACTTC.

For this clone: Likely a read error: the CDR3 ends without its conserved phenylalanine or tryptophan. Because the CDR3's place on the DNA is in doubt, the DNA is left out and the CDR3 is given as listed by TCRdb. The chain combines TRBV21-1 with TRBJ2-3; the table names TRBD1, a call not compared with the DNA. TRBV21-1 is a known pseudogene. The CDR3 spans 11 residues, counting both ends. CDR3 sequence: CASIIQVGHSL.

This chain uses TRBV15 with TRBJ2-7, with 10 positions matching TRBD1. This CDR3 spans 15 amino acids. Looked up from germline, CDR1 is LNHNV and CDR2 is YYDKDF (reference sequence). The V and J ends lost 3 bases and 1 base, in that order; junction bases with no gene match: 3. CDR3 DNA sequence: TGTGCCACCAGCAGCGGGACAGGGGTTTCCTACGAGCAGTACTTC. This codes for CATSSGTGVSYEQYF. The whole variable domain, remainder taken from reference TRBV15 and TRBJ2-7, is DAMVIQNPRYQVTQFGKPVTLSCSQTLNHNVMYWYQQKSSQAPKLLFHYYDKDFNNEADTPDNFQSRRPNTSFCFLDIRSPGLGDTAMYLCATSSGTGVSYEQYFGPGTRLTVT.

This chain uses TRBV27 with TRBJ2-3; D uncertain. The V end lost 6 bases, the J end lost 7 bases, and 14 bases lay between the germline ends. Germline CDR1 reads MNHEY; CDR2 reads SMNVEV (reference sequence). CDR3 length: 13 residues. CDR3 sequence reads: CASRWSDRNTQYF. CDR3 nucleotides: TGTGCCAGCAGGTGGAGCGATAGGAATACGCAGTATTTT.

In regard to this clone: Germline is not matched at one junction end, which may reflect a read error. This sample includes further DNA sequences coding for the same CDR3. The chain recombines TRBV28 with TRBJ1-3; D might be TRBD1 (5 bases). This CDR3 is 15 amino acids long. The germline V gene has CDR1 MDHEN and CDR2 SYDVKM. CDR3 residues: CASTSTGLSGNTIYF. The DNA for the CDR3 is TGTGCCAGCACCTCAACAGGTCTCTCTGGGAACACCATATATTTT.

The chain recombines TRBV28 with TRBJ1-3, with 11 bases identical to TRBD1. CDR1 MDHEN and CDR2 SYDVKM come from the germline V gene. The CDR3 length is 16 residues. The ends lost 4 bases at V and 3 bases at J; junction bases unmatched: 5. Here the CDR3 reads CASSSSGTGGGNTIYF. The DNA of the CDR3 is TGTGCCAGCAGTTCATCCGGGACAGGGGGTGGAAACACCATATATTTT.

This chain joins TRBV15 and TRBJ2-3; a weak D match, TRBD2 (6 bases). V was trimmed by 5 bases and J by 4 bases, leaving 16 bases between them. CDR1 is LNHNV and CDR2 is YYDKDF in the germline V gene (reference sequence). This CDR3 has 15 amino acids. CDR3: CATSRREDGSDTQYF. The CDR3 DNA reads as TGTGCCACCAGCCGAAGGGAGGATGGATCAGATACGCAGTATTTT.

The CDR3 spells CASSWSGSRISYEQYV. The CDR3 DNA sequence: TGTGCCAGCAGCTGGTCGGGGTCGAGGATATCCTACGAGCAGTACGTC. The chain has TRBV5-6 and TRBJ2-7; TRBD2 is a possible D gene (5 bases). The length of the CDR3 is 16 residues. Germline V gene data show CDR1 as SGHDT and CDR2 as YYEEEE. Trimming took 3 bases from V and 1 from J, leaving 17 bases between them.